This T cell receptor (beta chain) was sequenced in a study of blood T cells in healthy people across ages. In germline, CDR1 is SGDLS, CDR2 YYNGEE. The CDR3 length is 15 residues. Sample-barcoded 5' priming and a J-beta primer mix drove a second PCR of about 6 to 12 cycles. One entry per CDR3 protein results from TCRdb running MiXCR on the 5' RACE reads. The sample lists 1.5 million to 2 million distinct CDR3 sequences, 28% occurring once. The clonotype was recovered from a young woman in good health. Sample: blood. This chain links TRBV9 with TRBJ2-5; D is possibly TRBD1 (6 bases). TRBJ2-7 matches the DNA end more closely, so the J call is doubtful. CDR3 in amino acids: CASSVGQDEGYEQYF. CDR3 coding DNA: TGTGCCAGCAGCGTAGGACAGGACGAAGGGTACGAGCAGTACTTC.